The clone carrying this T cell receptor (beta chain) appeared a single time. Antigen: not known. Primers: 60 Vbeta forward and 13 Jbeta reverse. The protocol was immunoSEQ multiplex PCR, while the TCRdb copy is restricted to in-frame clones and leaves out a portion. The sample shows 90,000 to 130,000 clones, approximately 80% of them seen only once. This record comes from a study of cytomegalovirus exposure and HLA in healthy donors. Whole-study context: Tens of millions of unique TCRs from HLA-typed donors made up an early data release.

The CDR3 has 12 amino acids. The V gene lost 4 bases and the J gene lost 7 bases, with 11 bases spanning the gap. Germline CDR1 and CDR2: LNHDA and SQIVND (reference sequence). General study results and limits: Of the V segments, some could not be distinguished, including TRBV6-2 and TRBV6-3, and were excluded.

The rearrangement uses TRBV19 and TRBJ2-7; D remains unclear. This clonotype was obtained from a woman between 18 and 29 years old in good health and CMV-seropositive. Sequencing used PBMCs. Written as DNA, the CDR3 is TGTGCCAGTAGTACCCAGGCTGGAGAGCAGTACTTC. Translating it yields CASSTQAGEQYF.